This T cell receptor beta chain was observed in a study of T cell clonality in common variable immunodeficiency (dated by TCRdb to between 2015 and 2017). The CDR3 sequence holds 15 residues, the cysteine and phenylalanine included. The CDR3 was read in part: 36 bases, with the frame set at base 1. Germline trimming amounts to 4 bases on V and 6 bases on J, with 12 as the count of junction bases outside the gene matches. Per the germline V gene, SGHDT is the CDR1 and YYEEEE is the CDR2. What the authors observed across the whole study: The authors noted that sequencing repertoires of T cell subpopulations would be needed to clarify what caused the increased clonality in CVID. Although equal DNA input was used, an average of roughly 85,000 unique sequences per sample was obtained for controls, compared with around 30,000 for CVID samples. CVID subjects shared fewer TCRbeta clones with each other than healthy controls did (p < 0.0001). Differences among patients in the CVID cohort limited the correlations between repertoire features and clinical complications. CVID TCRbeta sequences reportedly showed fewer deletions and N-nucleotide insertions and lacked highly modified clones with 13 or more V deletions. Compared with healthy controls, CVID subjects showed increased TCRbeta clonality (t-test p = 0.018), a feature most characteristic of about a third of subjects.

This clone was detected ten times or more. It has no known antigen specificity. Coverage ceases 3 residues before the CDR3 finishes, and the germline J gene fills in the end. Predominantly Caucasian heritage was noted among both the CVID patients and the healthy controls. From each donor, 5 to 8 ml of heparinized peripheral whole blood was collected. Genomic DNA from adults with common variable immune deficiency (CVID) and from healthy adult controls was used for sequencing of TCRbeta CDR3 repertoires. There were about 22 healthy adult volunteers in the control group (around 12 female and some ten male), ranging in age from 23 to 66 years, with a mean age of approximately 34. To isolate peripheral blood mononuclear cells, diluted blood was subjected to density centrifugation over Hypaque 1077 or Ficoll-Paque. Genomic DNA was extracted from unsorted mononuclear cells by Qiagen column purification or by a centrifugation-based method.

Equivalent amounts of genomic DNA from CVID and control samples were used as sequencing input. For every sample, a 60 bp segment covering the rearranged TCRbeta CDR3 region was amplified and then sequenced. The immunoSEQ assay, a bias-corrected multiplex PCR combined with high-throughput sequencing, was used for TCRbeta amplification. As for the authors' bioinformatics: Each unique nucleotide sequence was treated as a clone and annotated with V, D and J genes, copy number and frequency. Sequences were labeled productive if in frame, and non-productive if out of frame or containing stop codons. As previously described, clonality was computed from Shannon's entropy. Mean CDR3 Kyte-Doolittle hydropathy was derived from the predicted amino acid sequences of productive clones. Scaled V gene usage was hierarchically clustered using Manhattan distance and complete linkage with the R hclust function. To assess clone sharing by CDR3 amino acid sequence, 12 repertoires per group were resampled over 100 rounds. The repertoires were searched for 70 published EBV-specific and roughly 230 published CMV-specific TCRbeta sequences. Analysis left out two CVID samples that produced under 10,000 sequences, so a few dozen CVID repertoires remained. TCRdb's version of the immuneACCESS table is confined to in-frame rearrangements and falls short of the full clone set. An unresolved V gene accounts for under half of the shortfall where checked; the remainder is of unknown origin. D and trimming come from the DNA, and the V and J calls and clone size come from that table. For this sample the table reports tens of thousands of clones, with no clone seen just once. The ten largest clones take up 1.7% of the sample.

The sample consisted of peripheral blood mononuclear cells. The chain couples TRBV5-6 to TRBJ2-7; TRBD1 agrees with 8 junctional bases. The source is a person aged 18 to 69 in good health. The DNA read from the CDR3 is TGTGCCAGCAGCCACCGGGACAGGAGGTTTTTCGAG. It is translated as CASSHRDRRFFE. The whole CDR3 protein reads CASSHRDRRFFEQYF.